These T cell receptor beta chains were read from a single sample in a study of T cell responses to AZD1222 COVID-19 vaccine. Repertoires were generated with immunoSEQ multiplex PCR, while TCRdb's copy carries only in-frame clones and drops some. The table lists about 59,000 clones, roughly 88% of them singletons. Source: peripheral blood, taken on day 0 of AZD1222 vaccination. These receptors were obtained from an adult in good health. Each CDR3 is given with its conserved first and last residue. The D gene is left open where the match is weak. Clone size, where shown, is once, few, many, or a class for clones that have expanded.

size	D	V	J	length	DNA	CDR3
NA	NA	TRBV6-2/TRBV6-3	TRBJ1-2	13	TGTGCCAGCAGTTACGTCAGGGAGGCTGGCTACACCTTC	CASSYVREAGYTF
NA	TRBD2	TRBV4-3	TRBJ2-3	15	TGCGCCAGCAGCCAAGATGGGCTAGCGGGAGGTACGCAGTATTTT	CASSQDGLAGGTQYF
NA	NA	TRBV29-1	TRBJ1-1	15	TGCAGCGTTGAAGACTCGGAAATCCGAAACACTGAAGCTTTCTTT	CSVEDSEIRNTEAFF
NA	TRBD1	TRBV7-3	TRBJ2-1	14	TGTGCCAGCAGCCCTGGGACAGGGGAGGTTGAGCAGTTCTTC	CASSPGTGEVEQFF
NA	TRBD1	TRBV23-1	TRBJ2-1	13	TGCGCCAGCGGCCGGGACAGTGACAATGAGCAGTTCTTC	CASGRDSDNEQFF
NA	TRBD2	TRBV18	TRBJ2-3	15	TGTGCCAGCTCTCCTCTGGGACTAAGCACAGATACGCAGTATTTT	CASSPLGLSTDTQYF
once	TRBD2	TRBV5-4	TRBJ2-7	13	TGTGCCAGCAGCTTGGGGGAGGGCCGCGAGCAGTACTTC	CASSLGEGREQYF
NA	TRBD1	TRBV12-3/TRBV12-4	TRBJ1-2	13	TGTGCCAGCAGCCTCAGGGGGCCGTATGGCTACACCTTC	CASSLRGPYGYTF
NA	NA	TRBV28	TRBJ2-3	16	TGTGCCAGCAGTTTGGACTATGCCTCTAGCACAGATACGCAGTATTTT	CASSLDYASSTDTQYF
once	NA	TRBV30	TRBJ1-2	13	TGTGCCTGGAGTTTTGGACAGTCCTATGGCTACACCTTC	CAWSFGQSYGYTF
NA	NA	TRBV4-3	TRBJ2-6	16	TGCGCCAGCAGCCAAGGGGCGGCTCGAGGAGCCAACGTCCTGACTTTC	CASSQGAARGANVLTF
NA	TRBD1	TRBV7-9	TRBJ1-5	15	TGTGCCAGCAGCCTGGGACAGTATAGCAATCAGCCCCAGCATTTT	CASSLGQYSNQPQHF
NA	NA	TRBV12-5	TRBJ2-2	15	TGTGCTAGTGGTGCCCCGGGACGGCGCACCGGGGAGCTGTTTTTT	CASGAPGRRTGELFF
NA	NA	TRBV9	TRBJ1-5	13	TGTGCCAGCAGCGGGGACATTAATCAGCCCCAGCATTTT	CASSGDINQPQHF
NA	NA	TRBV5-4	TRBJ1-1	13	TGTGCCAGCAGCCGGGGCGGCTACACTGAAGCTTTCTTT	CASSRGGYTEAFF
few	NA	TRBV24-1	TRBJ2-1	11	TGTGCCACCAAACAGAACAATGAGCAGTTCTTC	CATKQNNEQFF
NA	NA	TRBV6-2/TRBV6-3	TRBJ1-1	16	TGTGCCAGCAGTCGACCAGTTCAGGCTACCATGGCTGAAGCTTTCTTT	CASSRPVQATMAEAFF
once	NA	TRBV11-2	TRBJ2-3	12	TGTGCCAGCAGCTTAGGAGCAGATACGCAGTATTTT	CASSLGADTQYF
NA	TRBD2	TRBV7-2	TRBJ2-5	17	TGTGCCAGCAGCCTTAATTCCGGTGGACTAGCGGCAGAGACCCAGTACTTC	CASSLNSGGLAAETQYF
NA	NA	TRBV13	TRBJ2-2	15	TGTGCCAGCAGGCCGGACAGCGCGAACACCGGGGAGCTGTTTTTT	CASRPDSANTGELFF
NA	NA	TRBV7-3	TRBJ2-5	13	TGTGCCAGCAGCTTTACCGGGCAAGAGACCCAGTACTTC	CASSFTGQETQYF
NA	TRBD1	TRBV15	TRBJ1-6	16	TGTGCCACCAGCAGAGACCGGACAGGGGGGAATTCACCCCTCCACTTT	CATSRDRTGGNSPLHF
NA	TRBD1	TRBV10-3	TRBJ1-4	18	TGTGCCATCAGTGAGGCGCCGGGACAGGGGGCCTTTAATGAAAAACTGTTTTTT	CAISEAPGQGAFNEKLFF
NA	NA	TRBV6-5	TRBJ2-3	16	TGTGCCAGCAGTTACTCGATAAACGGGAGATCAGATACGCAGTATTTT	CASSYSINGRSDTQYF
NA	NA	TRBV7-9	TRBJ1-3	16	TGTGCCAGCAGCTTGGGGGGTAGTGTTCCTGGAAACACCATATATTTT	CASSLGGSVPGNTIYF
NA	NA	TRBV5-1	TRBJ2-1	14	TGCGCCAGCGGCTTACTGGGGGGAGTAAGTGAGCAGTTCTTC	CASGLLGGVSEQFF
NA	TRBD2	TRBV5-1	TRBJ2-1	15	TGCGCCAGCAGGCTAGCGGTTGTCTCCTACAATGAGCAGTTCTTC	CASRLAVVSYNEQFF
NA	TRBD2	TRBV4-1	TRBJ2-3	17	TGCGCCAGCAGCCAAGTCGGACTAGCGGGAGAGGCAGATACGCAGTATTTT	CASSQVGLAGEADTQYF
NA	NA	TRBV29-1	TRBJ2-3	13	TGCAGCCACCTAGAGGGAGTTGGAGATACGCAGTATTTT	CSHLEGVGDTQYF
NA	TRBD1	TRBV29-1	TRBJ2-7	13	TGCAGCGCAACCGGGACAGGGACCTACGAGCAGTACTTC	CSATGTGTYEQYF
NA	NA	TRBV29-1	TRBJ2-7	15	TGCAGCGTTGCGTCAAGACAGGAGGCTTATTACGAGCAGTACTTC	CSVASRQEAYYEQYF
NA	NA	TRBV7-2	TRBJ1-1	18	TGTGCCAGCAGCTTAGCGATTGAAAGAGGCAGAATGAACACTGAAGCTTTCTTT	CASSLAIERGRMNTEAFF
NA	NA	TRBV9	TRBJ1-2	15	TGTGCCAGCAGCGTAGGGGCAGATGGGTCCTATGGCTACACCTTC	CASSVGADGSYGYTF
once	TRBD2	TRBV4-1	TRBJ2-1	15	TGCGCCAGCAGCCAAGCGGGAGGGCCGATCCGTGAGCAGTTCTTC	CASSQAGGPIREQFF
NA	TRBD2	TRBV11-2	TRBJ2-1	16	TGTGCCAGCAGCTTAGACGGGACTATACAGTACAATGAGCAGTTCTTC	CASSLDGTIQYNEQFF
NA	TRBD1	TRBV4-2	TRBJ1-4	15	TGTGCCAGCAGCTTGGGACAGGGGGCGTATGAAAAACTGTTTTTT	CASSLGQGAYEKLFF
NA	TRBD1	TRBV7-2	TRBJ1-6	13	TGTGCCAGCAGCCCACAGGGGACCTCACCCCTCCACTTT	CASSPQGTSPLHF
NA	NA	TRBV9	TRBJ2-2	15	TGTGCCAGCAGCCCGGGGCAGACTGGGGCCGGGGAGCTGTTTTTT	CASSPGQTGAGELFF
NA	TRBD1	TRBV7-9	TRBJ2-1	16	TGTGCCAGCAGCTCTCCGGGACAGGGGGCGATGAATGAGCAGTTCTTC	CASSSPGQGAMNEQFF
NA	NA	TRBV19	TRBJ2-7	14	TGTGCCAGTAGTATAGGGCCCGACAGATACGAGCAGTACTTC	CASSIGPDRYEQYF
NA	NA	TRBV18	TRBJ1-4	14	TGTGCCAGCTCACAACAGGACTCTAATGAAAAACTGTTTTTT	CASSQQDSNEKLFF
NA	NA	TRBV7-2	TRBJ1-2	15	TGTGCCAGCAGCCCGTCCCGGGGAGACCTTTATGGCTACACCTTC	CASSPSRGDLYGYTF
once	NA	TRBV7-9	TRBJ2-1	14	TGTGCCAGCAGCTTAGATGGGGGTCGACCATGGGGGTTCTTC	CASSLDGGRPWGFF
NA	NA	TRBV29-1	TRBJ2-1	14	TGCAGCGCGGCCGCGGGTGGCTCCTACAATGAGCAGTTCTTC	CSAAAGGSYNEQFF
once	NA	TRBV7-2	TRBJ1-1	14	TGTGCCAGCAGCTTACAGGGGTTGAACACTGAAGCTTTCTTT	CASSLQGLNTEAFF
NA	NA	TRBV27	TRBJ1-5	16	TGTGCCAGCACACCCACAGGTTTAGGGAGCAATCAGCCCCAGCATTTT	CASTPTGLGSNQPQHF
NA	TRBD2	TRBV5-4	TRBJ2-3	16	TGTGCCAGCAGCCTTTTAAAAGCGGGAGTCACAGATACGCAGTATTTT	CASSLLKAGVTDTQYF
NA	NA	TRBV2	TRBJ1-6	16	TGTGCCAGCAGTTCCCAGTGGAGGGCGGGAAATTCACCCCTCCACTTT	CASSSQWRAGNSPLHF
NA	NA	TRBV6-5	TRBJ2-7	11	TGTGCCATACGAGACAACTACGAGCAGTACTTC	CAIRDNYEQYF
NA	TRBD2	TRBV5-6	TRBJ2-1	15	TGTGCCAGCAGTCGACGGACTAGCGAGAGCAATGAGCAGTTCTTC	CASSRRTSESNEQFF
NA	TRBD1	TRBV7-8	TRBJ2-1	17	TGTGCCAGCAGCCCACCTGTGGGACAGAACTCCTACAATGAGCAGTTCTTC	CASSPPVGQNSYNEQFF
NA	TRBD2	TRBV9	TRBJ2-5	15	TGTGCCAGCAGCGGGTCTAGCGGGTTCCAAGAGACCCAGTACTTC	CASSGSSGFQETQYF
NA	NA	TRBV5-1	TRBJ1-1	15	TGCGCCAGCAGCCTATTCCAGGGGATAGGGACTGAAGCTTTCTTT	CASSLFQGIGTEAFF
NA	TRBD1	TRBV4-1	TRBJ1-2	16	TGCGCCAGCAGGCAAGCGGGGCAGGGGGTTAACTATGGCTACACCTTC	CASRQAGQGVNYGYTF
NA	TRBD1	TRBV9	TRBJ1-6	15	TGTGCCAGCAGCCCCTGGGGACAGCGGAATTCACCCCTCCACTTT	CASSPWGQRNSPLHF
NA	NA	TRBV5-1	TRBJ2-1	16	TGCGCCAGCAGCTTGGCCGCGGCAGAACCCTACAATGAGCAGTTCTTC	CASSLAAAEPYNEQFF
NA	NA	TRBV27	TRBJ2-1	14	TGTGCCAGCAGTTTAGTCCAGGGGTACAATGAGCAGTTCTTC	CASSLVQGYNEQFF
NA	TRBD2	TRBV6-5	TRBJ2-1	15	TGTGCCAGCATCGAGCGGGATTGGTCCTACAATGAGCAGTTCTTC	CASIERDWSYNEQFF
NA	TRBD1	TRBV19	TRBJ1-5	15	TGTGCCAGTAGTAGAATCGGGACAGGGGACCAGCCCCAGCATTTT	CASSRIGTGDQPQHF
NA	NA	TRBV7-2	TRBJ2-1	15	TGTGCCAGCAGCCCGGACCAAAACTCCTACAATGAGCAGTTCTTC	CASSPDQNSYNEQFF